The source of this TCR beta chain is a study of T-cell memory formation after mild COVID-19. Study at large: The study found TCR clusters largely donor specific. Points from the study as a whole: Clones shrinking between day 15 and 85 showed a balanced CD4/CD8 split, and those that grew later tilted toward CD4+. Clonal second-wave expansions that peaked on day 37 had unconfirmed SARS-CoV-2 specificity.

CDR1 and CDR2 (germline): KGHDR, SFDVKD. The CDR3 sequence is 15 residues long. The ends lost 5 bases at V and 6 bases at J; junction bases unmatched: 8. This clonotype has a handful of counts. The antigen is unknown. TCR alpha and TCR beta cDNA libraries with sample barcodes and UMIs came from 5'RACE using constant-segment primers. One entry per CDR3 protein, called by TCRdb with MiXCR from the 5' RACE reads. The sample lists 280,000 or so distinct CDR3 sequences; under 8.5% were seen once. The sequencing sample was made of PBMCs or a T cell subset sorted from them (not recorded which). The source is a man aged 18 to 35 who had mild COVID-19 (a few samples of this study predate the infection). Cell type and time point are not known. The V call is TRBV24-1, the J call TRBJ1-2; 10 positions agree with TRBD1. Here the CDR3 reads CATSGQGADWNGYTF. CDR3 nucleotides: TGTGCCACCAGTGGACAGGGGGCTGACTGGAATGGCTACACCTTC.